The 12 T cell receptor beta chains below were found in one sample sequenced in a study of shared clonotypes between healthy human individuals (dated by TCRdb to 2019 to 2021). CD8 naive samples consisted of CD45RO-negative cells that were positively selected for CCR7, yielding a CD45RA+CCR7+ population without TemRA cells. Libraries were made using the immunoSEQ multiplex PCR assay. TCRdb provides this immuneACCESS table in a form limited to in-frame rearrangements. Some clones are lacking; in checked studies, under half of them reflect an unresolved V gene, and why the rest are absent is not known. Within this sample are hundreds of thousands of clones, with roughly 94% of them counted one time only. Of the sample, roughly 22% is held by the ten largest clones. The sample taken for sequencing was naive CD8+ T cells sorted from blood. In the paper's terms, the cell subset or site label means: CD45RA+CCR7+. All receptors come from a man between 25 and 39 years old in good health.

This clone showed up just once. The chain has TRBV6-5 and TRBJ2-2; no firm D call. The CDR3 extends over 15 amino acids. CDR1 and CDR2 (germline): MNHEY, SVGAGI. The germline V and J ends were trimmed by 1 base and 2 bases, with 8 bases remaining between them. The CDR3 DNA sequence: TGTGCCAGCAGTTACTTGGCACTTAACACCGGGGAGCTGTTTTTT. Amino acids: CASSYLALNTGELFF.

The chain carries TRBV29-1 and TRBJ1-1; D is unclear. The length of the CDR3 is 11 residues. In germline, CDR1 is SQVTM, CDR2 ANQGSEA. Trimming removed 5 bases from V and 6 bases from J, with 10 bases in between. The CDR3 region has the DNA TGCAGCGTTCTCAGAGAATCTGAAGCTTTCTTT. Translating it yields CSVLRESEAFF.

The chain joins TRBV10-3 to TRBJ2-2, with 8 bases identical to TRBD1. Germline V lookup: CDR1 ENHRY, CDR2 SYGVKD. CDR3 length: 13 residues. V trimming: 8 bases; J trimming: 4 bases; junction bases outside the gene matches: 3. This CDR3 reads CAIGGQGTGELFF. In DNA, the CDR3 is TGTGCCATCGGCGGACAGGGCACCGGGGAGCTGTTTTTT.

This chain connects TRBV27 to TRBJ2-1; TRBD2 is a possible D gene (6 bases). CDR1 is MNHEY, CDR2 SMNVEV, per germline (reference sequence). Trimming left V 8 bases short and J 9 bases short, with 17 bases between. CDR3 length equals 13 residues. CDR3 loop: CASSTLARSEQFF. The CDR3 coding sequence is TGTGCCAGCTCCACCCTAGCGAGGAGTGAGCAGTTCTTC.

The chain uses TRBV27 and TRBJ2-1, with 8 bases lining up with TRBD2. The CDR3 contains 13 residues. Germline V gene data show CDR1 as MNHEY and CDR2 as SMNVEV (reference sequence). Trimming cost V 5 bases and J 6 bases; bases outside gene matches: 3. As DNA, the CDR3 is TGTGCCAGCAGTACCGGACTAGCCAATGAGCAGTTCTTC. It translates to CASSTGLANEQFF.

V is TRBV2 and J is TRBJ2-6, with D unclear. The germline V and J ends were trimmed by 3 bases and 0 bases, with 15 bases remaining between them. Per germline, CDR1 SNHLY and CDR2 FYNNEI. The CDR3 spans 18 residues. The CDR3 protein is CASSDPQEPFSGANVLTF. CDR3 nucleotide sequence: TGTGCCAGCAGTGATCCGCAGGAACCCTTCTCTGGGGCCAACGTCCTGACTTTC.

V usage is TRBV5-4 and J usage is TRBJ1-1; D is unclear. Trimming pared 5 bases from V and 2 bases from J, leaving 13 bases between. This CDR3 has 14 residues. Germline V gene data show CDR1 as SGHNT and CDR2 as YYREEE (reference sequence). CDR3: CASRTDGLNTEAFF. Written as DNA, the CDR3 is TGTGCCAGCAGAACGGACGGGTTAAACACTGAAGCTTTCTTT. Complete variable domain (other parts from reference TRBV5-4 and TRBJ1-1): ETGVTQSPTHLIKTRGQQVTLRCSSQSGHNTVSWYQQALGQGPQFIFQYYREEENGRGNFPPRFSGLQFPNYSSELNVNALELDDSALYLCASRTDGLNTEAFFGQGTRLTVV.

The chain links TRBV7-2 to TRBJ2-7; D is possibly TRBD1 (5 bases). This CDR3 comprises 12 residues. Germline V CDR1 and CDR2: SGHTA, FQGNSA. Trimming left V 1 base short and J 5 bases short, with 6 bases between. This CDR3 is CASSLGGDEQYF. The CDR3 DNA reads TGTGCCAGCAGCTTAGGGGGCGACGAGCAGTACTTC.

This chain uses TRBV6-1 with TRBJ2-1; unclear D gene. V was shortened by 2 bases and J by 9 bases, with 8 bases between the two germline ends. Per germline, CDR1 MNHNS and CDR2 SASEGT. CDR3 length equals 12 residues. The DNA for the CDR3 is TGTGCCAGCAGTGAACGGGTATTTGAGCAGTTCTTC. As protein: CASSERVFEQFF.

The V gene is TRBV7-9, the J gene TRBJ1-2, with D unresolved. CDR1 and CDR2 from the germline V gene are SEHNR and FQNEAQ (reference sequence). Trimming cost V 1 base and J 0 bases, with 6 bases left between them. The CDR3 is made up of 14 amino acids. The DNA for the CDR3 is TGTGCCAGCAGCTTAGGCAGCCCTAACTATGGCTACACCTTC. As protein: CASSLGSPNYGYTF.

The chain joins TRBV6-5 to TRBJ1-5; D gene ambiguous. V was cut by 6 bases and J by 5 bases, with 11 bases left in between. This CDR3 is built from 13 residues. Per the germline V gene, CDR1 is MNHEY and CDR2 is SVGAGI. CDR3 nucleotides: TGTGCCAGCAGCTCTGCCACCCATCAGCCCCAGCATTTT. Protein product: CASSSATHQPQHF.

The chain has TRBV6-1 and TRBJ2-3; no clear D gene. Trimming took 5 bases from V and 0 from J, leaving 12 bases between them. Germline CDR1 is MNHNS and CDR2 is SASEGT. The CDR3 length is 15 residues. The CDR3 bases are TGTGCCAGCAGTAACCGGTCCCCAAGCACAGATACGCAGTATTTT. Translation: CASSNRSPSTDTQYF.